This TCR beta chain was obtained from a study of graft-versus-host responses after intestinal transplantation (dated by TCRdb to 2020 to 2022). General notes on the study: The transplants that recipients received were multivisceral, liver-intestinal, or isolated intestinal. To identify alloreactive clones, pre-transplant mixed lymphocyte reaction products were sequenced and compared with unstimulated pre-transplant donor and recipient T cells. Every recipient was given anti-thymocyte globulin induction, then maintenance tacrolimus and steroids for approximately 3 years. A peak of at least 4% donor T cells among recipient peripheral blood mononuclear cells was the definition used for donor T cell macrochimerism. After intestinal transplantation, graft-versus-host and host-versus-graft alloreactive T cell clones in the graft, circulation and bone marrow were tracked using bulk TCR-beta CDR3 sequencing. Instead of going to the commercial service, samples from a few later patients were sequenced in-house on an Illumina MiSeq and processed with MiXCR. The cohort enrolled roughly 25 intestinal transplant recipients including one retransplant, and a few patients lacking pretransplant specimens were excluded. What the authors observed across the whole study: Early after transplant, declines in HvG clones were associated with peak levels of circulating GvH clones. GvH clones were found in recipient bone marrow, and some of the GvH clones appeared earlier in ileal mucosa or blood, which is consistent with an intestinal mucosal origin. Conclusions were limited by the relatively low number and heterogeneity of intestinal transplant patients. Patients with donor T cell macrochimerism had high GvH to HvG T cell clonal ratios in their allografts.

The germline V gene (reference sequence) yields PRHDT for CDR1 and FYEKMQ for CDR2. At the junction V is shortened by 5 bases and J by 6 bases; bases outside the gene matches: 10. The CDR3 runs 15 amino acids, cysteine and phenylalanine included. Of all the DNA, just the CDR3 is kept, 45 bases in frame from base 1. In the paper's terms, the time point label means: cells obtained before transplantation from donor or recipient. CD3+CD4+ and CD3+CD8+ populations were FACS-sorted from unstimulated pre-transplant donor and recipient cells taken from spleen or lymph nodes. As regards this clone: Its antigen is still unknown. Within one base of it there is no much larger clone, and no base qualities were kept.

The receptor library was made with the immunoSEQ multiplex PCR assay. For most patients, genomic DNA was isolated using the Qiagen DNeasy Blood and Tissue Kit and was shipped frozen to Adaptive Biotechnologies for TCR sequencing. For most patients, high-throughput TCR-beta CDR3 sequencing of genomic DNA was performed by Adaptive Biotechnologies. Concerning the study's data processing: TCR sequencing data were retrieved from Adaptive's ImmunoSEQ software for 15 to 20 patients, whereas a few other patients were processed with MiXCR and VDJtools. CD4 versus CD8 sorting errors were corrected by removing sequences found in both subsets at a frequency ratio below 5:1. CDR3 nucleotide sequences shared between donor and recipient were removed because the origin of such sequences could not be assigned. Alloreactive clones required at least 2-fold expansion over unstimulated cells and minimum CFSE-low frequency of 0.002% (template counts) or 0.001% (read counts). A clone was considered mappable if detected in the sequenced pre-transplant spleen, lymph node, or MLR CFSE-low populations of the donor or recipient. Cumulative frequency of alloreactive clones was calculated as a percentage of all sequences weighted by copy number. In TCRdb, the immuneACCESS table is reduced to in-frame sequences with V and J assigned. These tables do not hold every clone; where another copy was compared, an unresolved V gene accounts for under half, and the others remain unexplained. V and J calls plus clone size are reproduced from that table; the DNA served to infer D and trimming. For this sample the table gives about 71,000 clones, of which around 91% were detected only once. Under 1.5% of the sample goes to the ten largest clones.

The source is a human donor who received an intestinal transplant. The chain couples TRBV13 to TRBJ2-7, with 10 bases matching TRBD2. The source was unstimulated CD8+ T cells sorted from spleen or lymph node cells, collected before intestinal transplant. The DNA sequence follows: TGTGCCAGCAGCCCAACCGGGACTAGCGTTTCCGAGCAGTACTTC. This encodes CASSPTGTSVSEQYF. The variable domain in full, with residues beyond the CDR3 obtained from the reference TRBV13 and TRBJ2-7 genes, is AAGVIQSPRHLIKEKRETATLKCYPIPRHDTVYWYQQGPGQDPQFLISFYEKMQSDKGSIPDRFSAQQFSDYHSELNMSSLELGDSALYFCASSPTGTSVSEQYFGPGTRLTVT.